The 13 T cell receptor beta chains presented below share a single source sample, sequenced in a study of cytotoxic CD8 clonotypes in ibrutinib-treated CLL. Some clones are missing from TCRdb's copy, which holds only in-frame ones; the method was immunoSEQ multiplex PCR. The table has approximately 300,000 clones, about 80% seen once. Here the sequenced sample was PBMCs, taken before ibrutinib treatment. The source of these receptors is a human donor with chronic lymphocytic leukemia.

Regarding this clone: Sequence at one end of the junction differs from germline and may be a read error. The J gene is TRBJ1-5, the V gene TRBV19; D is unresolved. The V gene's germline CDR1 is LNHDA and CDR2 SQIVND (reference sequence). This CDR3 has 14 amino acids. CDR3 nucleotide sequence: TGTGCCAGTAGTATGGGCGGAAACAATCGGCCCCAGCATTTT. Protein sequence: CASSMGGNNRPQHF.

This clone was counted a few times. The gene calls are TRBV28 and TRBJ1-1; D unclear. V dropped 4 bases and J dropped 8 bases, with 11 bases sitting between them. Germline V CDR1 and CDR2: MDHEN, SYDVKM. The CDR3 is made up of 12 amino acids. The CDR3 here is CASSSLFTEAFF. For the CDR3, the DNA is TGTGCCAGCAGTTCCTTGTTCACCGAAGCTTTCTTT.

This clone is a singleton in its sample. V is TRBV7-8 and J is TRBJ1-3; unclear D gene. V lost 5 bases, J lost 0 bases, and 8 bases lay in between. CDR3 size: 14 residues. Germline values: CDR1 SGHVS, CDR2 FQNEAQ. The CDR3 loop is CASSRRYSGNTIYF. The CDR3 region has the DNA TGTGCCAGCAGCCGAAGATACTCTGGAAACACCATATATTTT.

The rearrangement uses TRBV18 and TRBJ2-1; a weak D match, TRBD2 (7 bases). Trimming cost V 0 bases and J 5 bases, with 14 bases left between them. Germline assignment: CDR1 KGHSH and CDR2 LQKENI. The CDR3 spans 16 residues. The CDR3 is CASSPPGGQIHNEQFF. In nucleotides, the CDR3 is TGTGCCAGCTCACCACCCGGGGGGCAAATACACAATGAGCAGTTCTTC.

This clone came up once. This chain joins TRBV18 and TRBJ1-5; 7 bases are a match to TRBD1. Trimming removed 2 bases from V and 2 bases from J; junction bases left unmatched: 6. CDR1 and CDR2 from the germline V gene are KGHSH and LQKENI. This CDR3 has 16 amino acids. This CDR3 reads CASSPSTGWGNQPQHF. The DNA of the CDR3 is TGTGCCAGCTCACCATCGACAGGGTGGGGCAATCAGCCCCAGCATTTT.

A single count supports this clone. The chain uses TRBV5-4 and TRBJ2-3, with TRBD2 matching over 10 bases. This CDR3 has 14 amino acids. Germline values: CDR1 SGHNT, CDR2 YYREEE (reference sequence). J was trimmed by 8 bases and V by 0 bases; bases with no gene match: 3. The chain's CDR3 is CASSLAASGSTQYF. The CDR3 region has the DNA TGTGCCAGCAGCTTGGCTGCTAGCGGGAGTACGCAGTATTTT.

J is TRBJ1-5 and V is TRBV27, with 7 bases identical to TRBD1. Trimming cost V 5 bases and J 9 bases; bases outside gene matches: 16. Germline-derived CDR1 and CDR2 are MNHEY and SMNVEV (reference sequence). The CDR3 spans 16 residues. CDR3 sequence: CASSPTRQGPLWPQHF. CDR3 bases: TGTGCCAGCAGTCCGACGAGACAGGGTCCCTTGTGGCCCCAGCATTTT.

In this sample, this clone turned up a few times. The chain is built from TRBV10-3 and TRBJ1-5; 12 nucleotides align to TRBD1. The CDR3 is made up of 19 amino acids. V was pared by 0 bases and J by 2 bases, with 8 bases of the junction left unmatched. Germline V gives CDR1 ENHRY, CDR2 SYGVKD. Written as DNA, the CDR3 is TGTGCCATCAGTGAGTCGTTGGGGACAGGGGGCACGGGCAATCAGCCCCAGCATTTT. It yields the protein CAISESLGTGGTGNQPQHF.

The chain carries TRBV7-2 and TRBJ2-7; unclear D gene. The CDR3 runs to 11 residues. V was clipped by 5 bases and J by 7 bases, with 9 bases between them. The germline gives CDR1 SGHTA, CDR2 FQGNSA. The CDR3 loop reads CASSPQREQYF. CDR3 DNA: TGTGCCAGCAGCCCCCAGAGGGAGCAGTACTTC.

The chain is built from TRBV7-9 and TRBJ2-1; D gene unclear. Germline CDR1 and CDR2: SEHNR and FQNEAQ (reference sequence). V shed 11 bases and J shed 7 bases, with 18 bases lying between them. CDR3 size: 13 residues. CDR3 protein: CAQTTQAANEQFF. CDR3 coding DNA: TGTGCCCAAACAACCCAGGCCGCTAATGAGCAGTTCTTC.

V and J are TRBV4-2 and TRBJ2-3; D is ambiguous. Germline V lookup: CDR1 LGHNA, CDR2 YNFKEQ. Trimming left V 0 bases short and J 10 bases short, with 11 bases between. The CDR3 length is 13 residues. The CDR3 DNA sequence: TGTGCCAGCAGCCAAGAAAAGAGCGTTCCGCAGTATTTT. Translating it yields CASSQEKSVPQYF.

This chain uses TRBV30 with TRBJ2-3, with TRBD2 matching 7 bases. CDR3 length equals 13 residues. The ends lost 1 base at V and 4 bases at J; junction bases unmatched: 2. The germline V gene encodes CDR1 GTSNPN and CDR2 SVGIG (reference sequence). The CDR3 is CAWSGGSSDTQYF. In DNA form, the CDR3 reads TGTGCCTGGAGTGGCGGGAGTTCAGATACGCAGTATTTT.

The chain links TRBV15 to TRBJ2-6, with D hard to call. Germline-derived CDR1 and CDR2 are LNHNV and YYDKDF (reference sequence). V shed 0 bases and J shed 0 bases, with 6 bases lying between them. The CDR3 spans 16 residues. The CDR3 DNA reads TGTGCCACCAGCAGAGAAACATTCTCTGGGGCCAACGTCCTGACTTTC. Its protein product is CATSRETFSGANVLTF. The full variable domain, in which reference TRBV15 and TRBJ2-6 provide the parts outside the CDR3, is DAMVIQNPRYQVTQFGKPVTLSCSQTLNHNVMYWYQQKSSQAPKLLFHYYDKDFNNEADTPDNFQSRRPNTSFCFLDIRSPGLGDTAMYLCATSRETFSGANVLTFGAGSRLTVL.